The rows below give T cell receptor beta chains drawn from one sample of a study of OX40 agonist ivuxolimab in advanced cancers. Data came from immunoSEQ multiplex PCR; TCRdb stores just in-frame clones and leaves some out. This table has about 70,000 clones, 80% to 90% appearing once. This specimen consisted of CD4+ or CD8+ T cells sorted from blood, obtained in a trial of the OX40 agonist ivuxolimab. All receptors come from an adult with an advanced solid tumor such as melanoma, head and neck, liver or kidney cancer. Each CDR3 is given with its conserved first and last residue. The D gene is left open where the match is weak. For some rows the clone size is stated as once, few or many, or as a class when expanded; others skip it.

v_gene: TRBV28; d_gene: .; j_gene: TRBJ1-1; abundance: .; CDR3nt: TGTGCCAGCAGGTTCGCTTTCCCGGACACTGAAGCTTTCTTT; CDR3aa: CASRFAFPDTEAFF
v_gene: TRBV7-3; d_gene: .; j_gene: TRBJ2-5; abundance: .; CDR3nt: TGTGCCAGCAGCCCAACAGGGTGGCAAGAGACCCAGTACTTC; CDR3aa: CASSPTGWQETQYF
v_gene: TRBV18; d_gene: .; j_gene: TRBJ2-7; abundance: .; CDR3nt: TGTGCCAGCTCACCCTCCGGGACGGCGCCCTACGAGCAGTACTTC; CDR3aa: CASSPSGTAPYEQYF
v_gene: TRBV23-1; d_gene: .; j_gene: TRBJ2-7; abundance: .; CDR3nt: TGCGCCAGCAGTCAATCCCAAAGAGTGGACGAGCAGTACTTC; CDR3aa: CASSQSQRVDEQYF
v_gene: TRBV6-5; d_gene: .; j_gene: TRBJ2-7; abundance: .; CDR3nt: TGTGCCAGCAGTACGGTACAAGGGATCTACGAGCAGTACTTC; CDR3aa: CASSTVQGIYEQYF
v_gene: TRBV28; d_gene: .; j_gene: TRBJ1-5; abundance: .; CDR3nt: TGTGCCAGCAGCCAGGCCGGGACCCGGAAAGGTCAGCCCCAGCATTTT; CDR3aa: CASSQAGTRKGQPQHF
v_gene: TRBV6-1; d_gene: TRBD1; j_gene: TRBJ1-6; abundance: .; CDR3nt: TGTGCCAGCAGTGAAGACCGGGACAGGGAGTCACCCCTCCACTTT; CDR3aa: CASSEDRDRESPLHF
v_gene: TRBV7-3; d_gene: .; j_gene: TRBJ2-3; abundance: .; CDR3nt: TGTGCCAGCAGCGGCCGTTGGGGCGAGACAGATACGCAGTATTTT; CDR3aa: CASSGRWGETDTQYF
v_gene: TRBV27; d_gene: TRBD1; j_gene: TRBJ1-5; abundance: .; CDR3nt: TGTGCCAGCAGTTGGGACAGAGATCAGCCCCAGCATTTT; CDR3aa: CASSWDRDQPQHF
v_gene: TRBV5-6; d_gene: .; j_gene: TRBJ1-3; abundance: few; CDR3nt: TGTGCCAGCAGCGCCAGGGGTCACTACTCTGGAAACACCATATATTTT; CDR3aa: CASSARGHYSGNTIYF
v_gene: TRBV19; d_gene: .; j_gene: TRBJ2-5; abundance: .; CDR3nt: TGTGCCAGTAGTCGGTCTAGCGTCCAAGAGACCCAGTACTTC; CDR3aa: CASSRSSVQETQYF
v_gene: TRBV27; d_gene: .; j_gene: TRBJ1-1; abundance: .; CDR3nt: TGTGCCAGCAGTTTATATGGGGCCCTCCTGGGCACTGAAGCTTTCTTT; CDR3aa: CASSLYGALLGTEAFF
v_gene: TRBV2; d_gene: .; j_gene: TRBJ1-1; abundance: once; CDR3nt: TGTGCCAGCTCCATAGAGGGGACTGAAGCTTTCTTT; CDR3aa: CASSIEGTEAFF
v_gene: TRBV5-1; d_gene: TRBD1; j_gene: TRBJ2-7; abundance: .; CDR3nt: TGCGCCAGCAGCTTTGAGGGGGCGTCGAGGCACGAGCAGTACTTC; CDR3aa: CASSFEGASRHEQYF
v_gene: TRBV19; d_gene: TRBD1; j_gene: TRBJ1-4; abundance: .; CDR3nt: TGTGCCAGTAATGACAGGGGGCGAGGTCTGTTTTTT; CDR3aa: CASNDRGRGLFF
v_gene: TRBV29-1; d_gene: .; j_gene: TRBJ2-2; abundance: .; CDR3nt: TGCAGCGTTCCCGGGGACCGGGAGCTGTTTTTT; CDR3aa: CSVPGDRELFF
v_gene: TRBV2; d_gene: TRBD1; j_gene: TRBJ1-2; abundance: .; CDR3nt: TGTGCCAGCACGGAAGGTCAGGGGGTGGGTGGCTACACCTTC; CDR3aa: CASTEGQGVGGYTF
v_gene: TRBV7-3; d_gene: .; j_gene: TRBJ2-2; abundance: .; CDR3nt: TGTGCCAGCAGCTTAGGACACCTATCGAACACCGGGGAGCTGTTTTTT; CDR3aa: CASSLGHLSNTGELFF
v_gene: TRBV6-5; d_gene: .; j_gene: TRBJ2-2; abundance: .; CDR3nt: TGTGCCAGCAGTTACTTCGGACAGTATTACACCGGGGAGCTGTTTTTT; CDR3aa: CASSYFGQYYTGELFF
v_gene: TRBV5-8; d_gene: TRBD1; j_gene: TRBJ2-3; abundance: .; CDR3nt: TGTGCCAGCAGCTTGGCCCGGACAGGGACAGATACGCAGTATTTT; CDR3aa: CASSLARTGTDTQYF
v_gene: TRBV7-9; d_gene: .; j_gene: TRBJ1-1; abundance: .; CDR3nt: TGTGCCAGCAGCTTAAAGGGGACGGGAACTGAAGCTTTCTTT; CDR3aa: CASSLKGTGTEAFF
v_gene: TRBV7-3; d_gene: TRBD1; j_gene: TRBJ1-1; abundance: .; CDR3nt: TGTGCCAGCAGCCCGGGACAGGGTTTTAGCACTGAAGCTTTCTTT; CDR3aa: CASSPGQGFSTEAFF
v_gene: TRBV19; d_gene: TRBD2; j_gene: TRBJ2-7; abundance: .; CDR3nt: TGTGCCAGTAGTGAATCGGGAGGGGTGGGACTCGAGCAGTACTTC; CDR3aa: CASSESGGVGLEQYF
v_gene: TRBV5-4; d_gene: TRBD1; j_gene: TRBJ2-5; abundance: once; CDR3nt: TGTGCCAGCAGCCGTGTCCCGGGACAGGGCAGAGGGGAGACCCAGTACTTC; CDR3aa: CASSRVPGQGRGETQYF
v_gene: TRBV6-5; d_gene: .; j_gene: TRBJ1-1; abundance: .; CDR3nt: TGTGCCAGCGGAAGGTCCGGGGTACAGGGCACTGAAGCTTTCTTT; CDR3aa: CASGRSGVQGTEAFF
v_gene: TRBV28; d_gene: TRBD1; j_gene: TRBJ1-6; abundance: .; CDR3nt: TGTGCCAGCAGTTTGGAGACAGGGGCATATAATTCACCCCTCCACTTT; CDR3aa: CASSLETGAYNSPLHF
v_gene: TRBV10-3; d_gene: TRBD1; j_gene: TRBJ2-7; abundance: few; CDR3nt: TGTGCCATCAGTGACTCGGGGACAGGGGCCTACGAGCAGTACTTC; CDR3aa: CAISDSGTGAYEQYF
v_gene: TRBV6-1; d_gene: .; j_gene: TRBJ2-2; abundance: .; CDR3nt: TGTGCCAGCAAGCGGGTGGCAGGGGCCGGGGAGCTGTTTTTT; CDR3aa: CASKRVAGAGELFF
v_gene: TRBV18; d_gene: .; j_gene: TRBJ1-3; abundance: .; CDR3nt: TGTGCCAGCTCACCAACGAGAAATGAAGGAAACACCATATATTTT; CDR3aa: CASSPTRNEGNTIYF
v_gene: TRBV12-1; d_gene: .; j_gene: TRBJ2-5; abundance: .; CDR3nt: TGTGCCAGCAGCCCCACGGGGTGGAAAGGGACCCAGTACTTC; CDR3aa: CASSPTGWKGTQYF
v_gene: TRBV30; d_gene: TRBD1; j_gene: TRBJ1-5; abundance: .; CDR3nt: TGTGCCTGGGGGACAGGGGGCCTATATAGCAATCAGCCCCAGCATTTT; CDR3aa: CAWGTGGLYSNQPQHF
v_gene: TRBV7-8; d_gene: TRBD1; j_gene: TRBJ2-7; abundance: .; CDR3nt: TGTGCCAGCAACCCGGACAGGGGCTACGAGCAGTACTTC; CDR3aa: CASNPDRGYEQYF
v_gene: TRBV7-8; d_gene: .; j_gene: TRBJ1-5; abundance: .; CDR3nt: TGTGCCAGCAGCTTCGGGCGGAGCAATCAGCCCCAGCATTTT; CDR3aa: CASSFGRSNQPQHF
v_gene: TRBV30; d_gene: TRBD1; j_gene: TRBJ2-5; abundance: once; CDR3nt: TGTGCCTGGAGTGCGGGACAGGGGCTAACGGCGACCCAGTACTTC; CDR3aa: CAWSAGQGLTATQYF
v_gene: TRBV11-2; d_gene: .; j_gene: TRBJ2-5; abundance: .; CDR3nt: TGTGCCAGCAGCTTAGAGGCAGAAGAGACCCAGTACTTC; CDR3aa: CASSLEAEETQYF
v_gene: TRBV18; d_gene: .; j_gene: TRBJ1-1; abundance: .; CDR3nt: TGTGCCAGCTCACCGGGTATGGACGGGAGCACTGAAGCTTTCTTT; CDR3aa: CASSPGMDGSTEAFF
v_gene: TRBV4-2; d_gene: TRBD1; j_gene: TRBJ2-5; abundance: .; CDR3nt: TGTGCCAGCAGCCAGCTCGCCGGGACAGGGCCCAAAGAGACCCAGTACTTC; CDR3aa: CASSQLAGTGPKETQYF
v_gene: TRBV7-2; d_gene: .; j_gene: TRBJ2-5; abundance: .; CDR3nt: TGTGCCAGCAGCTTGGGTGTGGAGACCCAGTACTTC; CDR3aa: CASSLGVETQYF
v_gene: TRBV10-3; d_gene: TRBD1; j_gene: TRBJ1-1; abundance: .; CDR3nt: TGTGCCGCCAGGGACAGGGTGAACACTGAAGCTTTCTTT; CDR3aa: CAARDRVNTEAFF
v_gene: TRBV21-1; d_gene: .; j_gene: TRBJ1-2; abundance: .; CDR3nt: TGTGCCAGCAGCAAAGAGCCAGGACTTTCTAACTATGGCTACACCTTC; CDR3aa: CASSKEPGLSNYGYTF
v_gene: TRBV28; d_gene: .; j_gene: TRBJ1-1; abundance: few; CDR3nt: TGTGCCAGCAGTTTAGGGGCGGAGGCTGAAGCTTTCTTT; CDR3aa: CASSLGAEAEAFF
v_gene: TRBV7-9; d_gene: TRBD1; j_gene: TRBJ2-5; abundance: .; CDR3nt: TGTGCCAGCAGCTTAGCCGGGGACAGGACCCAGTACTTC; CDR3aa: CASSLAGDRTQYF
v_gene: TRBV28; d_gene: TRBD2; j_gene: TRBJ2-1; abundance: .; CDR3nt: TGTGCCAGCACCCGGGAGGGGGACGAGGATGAGCAGTTCTTC; CDR3aa: CASTREGDEDEQFF
v_gene: TRBV5-1; d_gene: .; j_gene: TRBJ1-6; abundance: .; CDR3nt: TGCGCCAGCAGCCGTGCCGGGGTTGATTTTGGAGCCTATAATTCACCCCTCCACTTT; CDR3aa: CASSRAGVDFGAYNSPLHF
v_gene: TRBV11-2; d_gene: .; j_gene: TRBJ2-2; abundance: .; CDR3nt: TGTGCCAGCAGCTTCCGAGGGGACCCCACCGGGGAGCTGTTTTTT; CDR3aa: CASSFRGDPTGELFF
v_gene: TRBV18; d_gene: .; j_gene: TRBJ2-7; abundance: .; CDR3nt: TGTGCCAGCTCACCCGGGGGCCGCGAACTCGAGCAGTACTTC; CDR3aa: CASSPGGRELEQYF
v_gene: TRBV5-4; d_gene: .; j_gene: TRBJ2-2; abundance: .; CDR3nt: TGTGCCAGCAGCTTGTTGGCCCTAGGTGATCGCACCGGGGAGCTGTTTTTT; CDR3aa: CASSLLALGDRTGELFF
v_gene: TRBV2; d_gene: .; j_gene: TRBJ2-1; abundance: once; CDR3nt: TGTGCCAGCAGTGAGACCTCAAATGAGCAGTTCTTC; CDR3aa: CASSETSNEQFF
v_gene: TRBV28; d_gene: .; j_gene: TRBJ1-2; abundance: .; CDR3nt: TGTGCCAGCAGTTTCTACAGGGTAGAATATGGCTACACCTTC; CDR3aa: CASSFYRVEYGYTF
v_gene: TRBV7-9; d_gene: .; j_gene: TRBJ1-3; abundance: .; CDR3nt: TGTGCCAGCAGCTTAGGTGACGGGGGATCTGGAAACACCATATATTTT; CDR3aa: CASSLGDGGSGNTIYF
v_gene: TRBV6-5; d_gene: TRBD1; j_gene: TRBJ2-1; abundance: .; CDR3nt: TGTGCCAGCAGTTACGGGACAGGGAATGAGCAGTTCTTC; CDR3aa: CASSYGTGNEQFF
v_gene: TRBV11-3; d_gene: .; j_gene: TRBJ2-2; abundance: few; CDR3nt: TGTGCCAGCAGCCCCGGGACTGTTAGCGGGGAGCTGTTTTTT; CDR3aa: CASSPGTVSGELFF
v_gene: TRBV5-4; d_gene: TRBD1; j_gene: TRBJ1-2; abundance: .; CDR3nt: TGTGCCAGCAGCTTCCGGGGGGGACAGGGAAACTATGGCTACACCTTC; CDR3aa: CASSFRGGQGNYGYTF
v_gene: TRBV6-1; d_gene: .; j_gene: TRBJ2-1; abundance: few; CDR3nt: TGTGCCAGCAGTGAATCCCCGGGAGTAAAGCAGTTCTTC; CDR3aa: CASSESPGVKQFF
v_gene: TRBV5-1; d_gene: TRBD1; j_gene: TRBJ2-1; abundance: .; CDR3nt: TGCGCCAGCAGCCCGTGGGACAGGGCGTACAATGAGCAGTTCTTC; CDR3aa: CASSPWDRAYNEQFF
v_gene: TRBV5-1; d_gene: .; j_gene: TRBJ2-1; abundance: .; CDR3nt: TGCGCCAGCAGCCGAGGCTCTAGCTCCAATGAGCAGTTCTTC; CDR3aa: CASSRGSSSNEQFF
v_gene: TRBV5-6; d_gene: .; j_gene: TRBJ1-3; abundance: .; CDR3nt: TGTGCCAGCAGCCCTGGGGCACCTGGAAACACCATATATTTT; CDR3aa: CASSPGAPGNTIYF
v_gene: TRBV5-5; d_gene: .; j_gene: TRBJ2-7; abundance: .; CDR3nt: TGTGCCAGCAGCCCACGGGGGACCTACGAGCAGTACTTC; CDR3aa: CASSPRGTYEQYF